This T cell receptor (delta chain) was captured in a study of gamma-delta T cells after stem cell transplantation. This clone was counted between two and nine times. TCRdb shows a much larger clone's protein in place of this DNA's translation, and the two differ at residue 12, likely through a read error; the protein shown is translated from the DNA. TCRdb reran clone calling via CATT on the RT-PCR reads. The data show roughly 1,400 delta-chain clones, 1.5% to 2% seen once. Germline V gene sequence: CDR1 GEAIGNYY, CDR2 EKD. The CDR3 is 14 amino acids. This chain uses TRDV2 with TRDJ1; D not certain. The sequenced sample was gamma-delta T cells. This clonotype was obtained from a human donor. It is not recorded whose cells these are; they may come from a transplant donor. The CDR3 coding sequence is TGTGCCTGTGACACCGCCCCCACCACCGATAAACCCATCTTT. Its translation is CACDTAPTTDKPIF.